The T cell receptor (beta chain) under discussion was sequenced for a study of T cell responses to AZD1222 COVID-19 vaccine. Study-wide findings and caveats: Researchers report vaccine-associated CD4 TCRs spanning spike, with dominance at 160-218 and 743-854. Unmutated variant regions are reportedly the target of nearly half of TCRs that are spike-specific. Just 5 or 6 AZD1222 recipients tested seropositive at baseline.

Some clones are missing from TCRdb's copy, which holds only in-frame ones; the method was immunoSEQ multiplex PCR. This sample has about 160,000 clones, with about 89% found just once. In the case of this clone: Its specificity is not known.

Both about-4-week and about-12-week second-dose recipients were combined. This TCR derives from an adult who received the AZD1222 COVID-19 vaccine. This specimen was peripheral blood, taken 28 days after the second AZD1222 dose.

Here the CDR3 reads CASSNTRQGGLDTEAFF. The CDR3 nucleotides are TGTGCCAGCAGCAATACCCGACAGGGGGGCCTGGACACTGAAGCTTTCTTT. The chain links TRBV28 to TRBJ1-1; 9 positions agree with TRBD1. The trim removed 6 bases at V and 3 bases at J, leaving 14 bases unmatched. The CDR3 has 17 amino acids. Germline CDR1 MDHEN, CDR2 SYDVKM.